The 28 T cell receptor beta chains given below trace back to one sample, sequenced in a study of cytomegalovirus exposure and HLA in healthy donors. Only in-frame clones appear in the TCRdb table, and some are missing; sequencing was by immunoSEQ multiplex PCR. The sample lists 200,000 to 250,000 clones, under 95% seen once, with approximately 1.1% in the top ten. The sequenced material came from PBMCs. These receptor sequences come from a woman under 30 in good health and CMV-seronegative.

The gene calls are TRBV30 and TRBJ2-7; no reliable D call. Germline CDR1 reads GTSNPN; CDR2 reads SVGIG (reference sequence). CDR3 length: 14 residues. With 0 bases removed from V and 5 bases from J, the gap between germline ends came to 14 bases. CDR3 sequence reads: CAWSVQSMINEQYF. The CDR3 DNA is TGTGCCTGGAGTGTACAGTCTATGATCAACGAGCAGTACTTC.

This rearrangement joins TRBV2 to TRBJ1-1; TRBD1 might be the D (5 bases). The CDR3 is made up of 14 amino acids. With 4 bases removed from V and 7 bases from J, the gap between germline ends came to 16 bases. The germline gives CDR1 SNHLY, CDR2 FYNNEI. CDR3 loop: CASSGSRVDNEAFF. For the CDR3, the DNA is TGTGCCAGCAGTGGATCCAGGGTAGATAATGAAGCTTTCTTT.

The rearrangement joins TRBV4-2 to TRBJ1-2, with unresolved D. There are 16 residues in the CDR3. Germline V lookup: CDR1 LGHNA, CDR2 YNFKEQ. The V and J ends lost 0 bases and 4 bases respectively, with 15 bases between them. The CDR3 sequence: CASSQDLWEGGYGYTF. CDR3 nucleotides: TGTGCCAGCAGCCAAGATTTGTGGGAGGGCGGCTATGGCTACACCTTC.

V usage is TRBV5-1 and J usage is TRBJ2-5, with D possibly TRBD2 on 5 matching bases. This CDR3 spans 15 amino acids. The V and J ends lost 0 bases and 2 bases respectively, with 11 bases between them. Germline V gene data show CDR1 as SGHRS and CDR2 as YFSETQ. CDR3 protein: CASSLAGNSQETQYF. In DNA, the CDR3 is TGCGCCAGCAGCTTGGCCGGGAACTCTCAAGAGACCCAGTACTTC.

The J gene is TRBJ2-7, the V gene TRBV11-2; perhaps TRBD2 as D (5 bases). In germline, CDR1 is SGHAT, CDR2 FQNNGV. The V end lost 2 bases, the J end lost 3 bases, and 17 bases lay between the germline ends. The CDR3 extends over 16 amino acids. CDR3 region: CASSLLVADSIYEQYF. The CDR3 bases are TGTGCCAGCAGCTTATTGGTTGCGGACTCTATCTACGAGCAGTACTTC.

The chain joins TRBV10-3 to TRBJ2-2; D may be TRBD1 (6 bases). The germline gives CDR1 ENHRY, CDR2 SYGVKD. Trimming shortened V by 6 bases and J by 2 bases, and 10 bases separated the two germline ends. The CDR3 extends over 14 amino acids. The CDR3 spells CAIRTGLNTGELFF. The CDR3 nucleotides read TGTGCCATCAGGACAGGACTTAACACCGGGGAGCTGTTTTTT.

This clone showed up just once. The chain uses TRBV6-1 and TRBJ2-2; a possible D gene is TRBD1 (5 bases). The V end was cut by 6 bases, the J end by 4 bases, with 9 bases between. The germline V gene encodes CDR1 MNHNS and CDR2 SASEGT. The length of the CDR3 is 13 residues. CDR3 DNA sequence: TGTGCCAGCAGCCAAGGGGTCACCGGGGAGCTGTTTTTT. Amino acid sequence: CASSQGVTGELFF.

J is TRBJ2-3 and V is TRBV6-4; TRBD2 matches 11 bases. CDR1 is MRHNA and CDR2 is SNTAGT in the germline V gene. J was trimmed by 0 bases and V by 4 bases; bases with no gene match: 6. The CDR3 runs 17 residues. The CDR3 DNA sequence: TGTGCCAGCAGTGCCTCGACTAGCGGGGACAGCACAGATACGCAGTATTTT. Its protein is CASSASTSGDSTDTQYF.

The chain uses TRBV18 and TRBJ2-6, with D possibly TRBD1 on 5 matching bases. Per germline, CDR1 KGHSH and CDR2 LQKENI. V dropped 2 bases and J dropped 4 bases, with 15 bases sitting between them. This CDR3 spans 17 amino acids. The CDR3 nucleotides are TGTGCCAGCTCACCAGGTTCATCAGGGTTCGGGGCCAACGTCCTGACTTTC. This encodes CASSPGSSGFGANVLTF.

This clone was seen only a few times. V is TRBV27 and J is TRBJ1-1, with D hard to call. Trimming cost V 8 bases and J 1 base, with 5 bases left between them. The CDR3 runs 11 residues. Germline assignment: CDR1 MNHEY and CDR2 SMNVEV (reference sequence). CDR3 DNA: TGTGCCAGCTATTCGAACACTGAAGCTTTCTTT. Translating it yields CASYSNTEAFF.

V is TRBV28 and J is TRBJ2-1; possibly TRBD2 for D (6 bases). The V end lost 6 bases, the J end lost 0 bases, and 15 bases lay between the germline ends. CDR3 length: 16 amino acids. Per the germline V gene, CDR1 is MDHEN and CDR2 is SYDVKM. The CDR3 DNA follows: TGTGCCAGCAGGGTCCCAGGAGGGAACTCCTACAATGAGCAGTTCTTC. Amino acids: CASRVPGGNSYNEQFF.

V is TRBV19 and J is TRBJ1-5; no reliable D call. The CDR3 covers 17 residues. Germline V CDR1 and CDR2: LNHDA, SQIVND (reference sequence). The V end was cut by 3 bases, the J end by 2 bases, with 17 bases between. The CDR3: CASSMIRILGGNQPQHF. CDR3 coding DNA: TGTGCCAGTAGTATGATCCGAATTTTGGGAGGCAATCAGCCCCAGCATTTT.

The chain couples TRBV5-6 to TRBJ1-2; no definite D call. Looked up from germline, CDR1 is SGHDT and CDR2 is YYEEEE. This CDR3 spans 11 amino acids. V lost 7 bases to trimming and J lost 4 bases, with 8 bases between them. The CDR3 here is CASSRVYGYTF. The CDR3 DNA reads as TGTGCCAGCTCCCGGGTCTATGGCTACACCTTC.

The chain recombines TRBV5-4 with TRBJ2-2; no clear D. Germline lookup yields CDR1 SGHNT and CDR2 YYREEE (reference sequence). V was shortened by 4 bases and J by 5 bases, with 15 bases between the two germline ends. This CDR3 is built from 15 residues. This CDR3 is CASSSLENMTGELFF. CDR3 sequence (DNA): TGTGCCAGCAGCAGCCTCGAGAATATGACCGGGGAGCTGTTTTTT.

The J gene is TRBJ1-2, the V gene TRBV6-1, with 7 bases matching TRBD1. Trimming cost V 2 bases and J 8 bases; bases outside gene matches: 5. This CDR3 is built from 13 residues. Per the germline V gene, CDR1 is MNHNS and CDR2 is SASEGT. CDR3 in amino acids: CASSETQGRGYTF. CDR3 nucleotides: TGTGCCAGCAGTGAAACACAGGGGAGGGGCTACACCTTC.

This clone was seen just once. CDR3 nucleotide sequence: TGCGCCAGCAGCTTCCTGGACAGGCGGATTACCTACAATGAGCAGTTCTTC. Translation: CASSFLDRRITYNEQFF. The J gene is TRBJ2-1, the V gene TRBV5-1, with 7 nucleotides matching TRBD1. Per germline, CDR1 SGHRS and CDR2 YFSETQ. The ends lost 2 bases at V and 2 bases at J; junction bases unmatched: 10. CDR3 length: 17 amino acids.

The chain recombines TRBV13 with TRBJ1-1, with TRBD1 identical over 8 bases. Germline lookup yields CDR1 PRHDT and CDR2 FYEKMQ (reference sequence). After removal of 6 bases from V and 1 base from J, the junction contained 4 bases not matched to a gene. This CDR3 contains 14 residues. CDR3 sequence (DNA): TGTGCCAGCAGACTTGGACAGGGGAACACTGAAGCTTTCTTT. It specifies CASRLGQGNTEAFF. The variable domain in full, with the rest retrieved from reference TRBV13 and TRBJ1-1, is AAGVIQSPRHLIKEKRETATLKCYPIPRHDTVYWYQQGPGQDPQFLISFYEKMQSDKGSIPDRFSAQQFSDYHSELNMSSLELGDSALYFCASRLGQGNTEAFFGQGTRLTVV.

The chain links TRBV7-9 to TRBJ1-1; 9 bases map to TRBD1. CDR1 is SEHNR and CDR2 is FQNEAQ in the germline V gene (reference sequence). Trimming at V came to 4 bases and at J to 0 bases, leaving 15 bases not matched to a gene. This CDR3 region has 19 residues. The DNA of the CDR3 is TGTGCCAGCAGCTCCGGGTATTTGGACAGGGGAAAGGTGAACACTGAAGCTTTCTTT. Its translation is CASSSGYLDRGKVNTEAFF. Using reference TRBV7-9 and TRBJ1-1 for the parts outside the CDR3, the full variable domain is DTGVSQNPRHKITKRGQNVTFRCDPISEHNRLYWYRQTLGQGPEFLTYFQNEAQLEKSRLLSDRFSAERPKGSFSTLEIQRTEQGDSAMYLCASSSGYLDRGKVNTEAFFGQGTRLTVV.

The CDR3 DNA follows: TGTGCCAGCCGGGGAGTCTCCACAGATACGCAGTATTTT. Its protein is CASRGVSTDTQYF. The rearrangement links TRBV28 to TRBJ2-3; TRBD2 is a possible D gene (5 bases). This CDR3 is 13 amino acids long. Trimming removed 8 bases at V and 2 bases at J, with 11 bases between. Germline V gene data show CDR1 as MDHEN and CDR2 as SYDVKM.

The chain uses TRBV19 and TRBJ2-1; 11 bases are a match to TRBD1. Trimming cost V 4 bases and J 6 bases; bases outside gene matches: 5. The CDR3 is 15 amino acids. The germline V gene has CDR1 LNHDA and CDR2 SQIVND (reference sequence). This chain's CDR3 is CASSRGDRGSNEQFF. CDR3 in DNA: TGTGCCAGTAGTAGGGGGGACAGGGGGAGCAATGAGCAGTTCTTC.

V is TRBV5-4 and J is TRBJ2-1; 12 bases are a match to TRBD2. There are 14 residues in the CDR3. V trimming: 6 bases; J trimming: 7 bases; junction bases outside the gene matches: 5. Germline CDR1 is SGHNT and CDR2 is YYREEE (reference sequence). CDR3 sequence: CASKSSGRANEQFF. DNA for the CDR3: TGTGCCAGCAAGTCTAGCGGGAGGGCGAATGAGCAGTTCTTC.

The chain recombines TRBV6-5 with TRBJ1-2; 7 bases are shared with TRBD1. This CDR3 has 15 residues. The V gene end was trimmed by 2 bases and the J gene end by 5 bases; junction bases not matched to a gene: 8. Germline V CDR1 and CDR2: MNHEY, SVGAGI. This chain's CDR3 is CASSYDRASLYGYTF. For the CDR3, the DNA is TGTGCCAGCAGTTACGACAGGGCCTCCCTATATGGCTACACCTTC.

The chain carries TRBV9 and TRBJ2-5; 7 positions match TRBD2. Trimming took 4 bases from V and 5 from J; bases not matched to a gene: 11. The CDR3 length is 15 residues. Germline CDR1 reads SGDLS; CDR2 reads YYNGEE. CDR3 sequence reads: CASSPWGRARETQYF. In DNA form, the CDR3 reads TGTGCCAGCAGCCCTTGGGGGAGGGCTAGGGAGACCCAGTACTTC.

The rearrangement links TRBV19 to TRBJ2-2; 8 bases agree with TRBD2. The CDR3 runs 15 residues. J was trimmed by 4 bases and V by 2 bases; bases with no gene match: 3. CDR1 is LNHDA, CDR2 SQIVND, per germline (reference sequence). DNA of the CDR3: TGTGCCAGTAGTATATCCGCGGGAGGCACCGGGGAGCTGTTTTTT. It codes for CASSISAGGTGELFF.

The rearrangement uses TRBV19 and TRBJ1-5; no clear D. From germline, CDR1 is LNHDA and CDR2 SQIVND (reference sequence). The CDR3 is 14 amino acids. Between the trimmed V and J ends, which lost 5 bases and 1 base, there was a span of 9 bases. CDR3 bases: TGTGCCAGTAGTTTTGGGAGAAGCAATCAGCCCCAGCATTTT. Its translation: CASSFGRSNQPQHF.

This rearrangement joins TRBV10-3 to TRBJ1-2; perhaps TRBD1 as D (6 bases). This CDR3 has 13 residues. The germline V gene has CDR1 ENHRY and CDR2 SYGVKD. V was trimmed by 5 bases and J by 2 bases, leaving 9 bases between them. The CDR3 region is CAISLDSNYGYTF. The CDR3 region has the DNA TGTGCCATCAGTTTGGACAGCAACTATGGCTACACCTTC.

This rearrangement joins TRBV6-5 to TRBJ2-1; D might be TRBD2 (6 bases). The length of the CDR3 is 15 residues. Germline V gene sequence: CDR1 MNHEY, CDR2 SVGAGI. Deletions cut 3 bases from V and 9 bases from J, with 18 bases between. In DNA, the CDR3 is TGTGCCAGCAGTTATATTTCGTCGGGGGACGGTGAGCAGTTCTTC. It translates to CASSYISSGDGEQFF.

The DNA of the CDR3 is TGCGCCAGCAGCCAAGGACAGTCTAGCTCCTATAATTCACCCCTCCACTTT. It codes for CASSQGQSSSYNSPLHF. The chain is built from TRBV4-1 and TRBJ1-6, with D perhaps matching TRBD1 (5 bases). This CDR3 is built from 17 residues. Trimming stripped 1 base from V and 0 bases from J, with 10 bases between. Germline V gene lookup returns CDR1 MGHRA and CDR2 YSYEKL.